The 16 T cell receptor beta chains reported below all come from one sample, sequenced in a study of shared clonotypes between healthy human individuals. Here immunoSEQ multiplex PCR was the method, and the copy in TCRdb shows in-frame clones only, minus some. This sample has some 1.5 million clones, with roughly 95% found just once. Sample: naive CD4+ T cells sorted from blood. Indicated subset: CD45RA+ positively selected. Receptors were obtained from a man younger than 40 in good health.

V gene TRBV7-9 combines with J gene TRBJ1-5; D is possibly TRBD1 (6 bases). Trimming removed 1 base at V and 4 bases at J, with 11 bases between. Germline V gives CDR1 SEHNR, CDR2 FQNEAQ (reference sequence). CDR3 length: 15 amino acids. CDR3 sequence reads: CASSLEATGNQPQHF. The DNA of the CDR3 is TGTGCCAGCAGCTTAGAAGCGACAGGTAATCAGCCCCAGCATTTT.

The genes are TRBV19 and TRBJ2-3, with D possibly being TRBD2 (6 bases). The V end lost 7 bases, the J end lost 6 bases, and 14 bases lay between the germline ends. Germline-derived CDR1 and CDR2 are LNHDA and SQIVND (reference sequence). This CDR3 is built from 13 residues. The CDR3 reads CASTHTSSDTQYF. DNA of the CDR3: TGTGCCAGTACCCACACTAGCTCGGATACGCAGTATTTT.

The chain employs TRBV27 and TRBJ2-7, with 7 bases that match TRBD1. J gave up 2 bases and V 4 bases, and 5 bases lay outside the gene matches. Germline-derived CDR1 and CDR2 are MNHEY and SMNVEV (reference sequence). This CDR3 has 14 residues. CDR3 protein: CASSSQGVPYEQYF. DNA for the CDR3: TGTGCCAGCAGTTCTCAGGGGGTACCCTACGAGCAGTACTTC.

This rearrangement joins TRBV28 to TRBJ1-1; 9 bases map to TRBD1. This CDR3 contains 14 residues. The V segment lost 1 base and the J segment 14 bases; nucleotides outside the gene matches: 11. The V gene's germline CDR1 is MDHEN and CDR2 SYDVKM. CDR3 region: CASSLYRGTGLWFF. In DNA form, the CDR3 reads TGTGCCAGCAGTTTATATCGTGGGACAGGGCTTTGGTTCTTT.

V is TRBV27 and J is TRBJ2-3; no reliable D call. V lost 8 bases, J lost 1 base, and 13 bases lay in between. The CDR3 sequence is 14 residues long. Germline CDR1 MNHEY, CDR2 SMNVEV (reference sequence). The CDR3 DNA reads as TGTGCCAGCCTATCGCCCTGGGGCACAGATACGCAGTATTTT. Translating it yields CASLSPWGTDTQYF.

The J gene is TRBJ2-1, the V gene TRBV5-1; 7 positions agree with TRBD1. Germline V gene sequence: CDR1 SGHRS, CDR2 YFSETQ. V lost 9 bases, J lost 10 bases, and 16 bases stayed unmatched. The CDR3 runs 14 residues. The DNA for the CDR3 is TGCGCCACCCAAGGCCCCCTCCCGGGACAGGAGCAGTTCTTC. This gives the protein CATQGPLPGQEQFF.

This clone was detected once. The chain links TRBV30 to TRBJ2-1; D might be TRBD2 (6 bases). The CDR3 is 15 residues long. Germline lookup yields CDR1 GTSNPN and CDR2 SVGIG (reference sequence). Trimming removed 3 bases from V and 3 bases from J, with 15 bases in between. The CDR3 loop is CAWRARDFLYNEQFF. The CDR3 region has the DNA TGTGCCTGGAGGGCCCGGGACTTCCTCTACAATGAGCAGTTCTTC.

The V gene is TRBV7-3, the J gene TRBJ1-2; maybe TRBD1 (6 bases). The CDR3 covers 14 residues. V was shortened by 5 bases and J by 3 bases, with 13 bases between the two germline ends. Germline loops: CDR1 SGHTA, CDR2 FQGTGA. CDR3 amino acids: CASSLGGQDYGYTF. For the CDR3, the DNA is TGTGCCAGCAGCCTAGGGGGGCAGGACTATGGCTACACCTTC.

The DNA of the CDR3 is TGTGCCATCGGCGTGGGGGGCGGAACCTACGAGCAGTACTTC. It encodes CAIGVGGGTYEQYF. This sequence joins TRBV10-3 and TRBJ2-7; either TRBD1 or TRBD2 may supply D (6 bases each). Trimming left V 8 bases short and J 2 bases short, with 16 bases between. Germline CDR1 is ENHRY and CDR2 is SYGVKD. The CDR3 is 14 amino acids.

This clone was seen once. This chain uses TRBV5-1 with TRBJ2-1; the match to TRBD2 covers 7 bases. The CDR3 consists of 21 residues. In germline, CDR1 is SGHRS, CDR2 YFSETQ. With V trimmed by 4 bases and J by 0 bases, 22 bases remained unmatched. Written as DNA, the CDR3 is TGCGCCAGCAGCCAAAAAGCGGGAAAACAGGTTTTATCGCCCTCCTACAATGAGCAGTTCTTC. It yields the protein CASSQKAGKQVLSPSYNEQFF. Based on the CDR3 plus reference TRBV5-1 and TRBJ2-1, the full variable domain is KAGVTQTPRYLIKTRGQQVTLSCSPISGHRSVSWYQQTPGQGLQFLFEYFSETQRNKGNFPGRFSGRQFSNSRSEMNVSTLELGDSALYLCASSQKAGKQVLSPSYNEQFFGPGTRLTVL.

The J gene is TRBJ1-4, the V gene TRBV5-5; the D is unclear. Trimming shortened V by 2 bases and J by 3 bases, and 8 bases separated the two germline ends. The CDR3 length is 14 residues. Germline V gene lookup returns CDR1 SGHKS and CDR2 YYEKEE (reference sequence). The CDR3 DNA follows: TGTGCCAGCAGCTTTTCTTTGGCTAATGAAAAACTGTTTTTT. Protein product: CASSFSLANEKLFF.

V and J are TRBV7-9 and TRBJ2-7, with 9 nucleotides matching TRBD1. The CDR3 has 15 amino acids. From germline, CDR1 is SEHNR and CDR2 FQNEAQ (reference sequence). V lost 5 bases, J lost 6 bases, and 11 bases stayed unmatched. The CDR3 nucleotides are TGTGCCAGCAGCCTGGACCGGACAGGGGCAACCGAGCAGTACTTC. Protein product: CASSLDRTGATEQYF.

This chain's CDR3 is CASSLGPQGASGNGYTF. Written as DNA, the CDR3 is TGCGCCAGCAGCTTGGGACCACAGGGGGCCAGTGGGAATGGCTACACCTTC. The chain combines TRBV5-1 with TRBJ1-2, with 9 bases aligning to TRBD1. This CDR3 has 17 amino acids. Germline V gene data show CDR1 as SGHRS and CDR2 as YFSETQ. Trimming at V came to 0 bases and at J to 6 bases, leaving 12 bases not matched to a gene.

J is TRBJ2-4 and V is TRBV18; 7 bases match TRBD1. Germline CDR1 reads KGHSH; CDR2 reads LQKENI. The CDR3 has 18 residues. V shed 4 bases and J 1 base; nucleotides not matched to a gene: 13. The chain's CDR3 is CASSLTETGFTAKNIQYF. Here the CDR3 DNA reads TGTGCCAGCTCACTAACCGAGACAGGGTTTACGGCCAAAAACATTCAGTACTTC.

The rearrangement uses TRBV9 and TRBJ2-2; D ambiguous. This CDR3 comprises 13 residues. Germline V gives CDR1 SGDLS, CDR2 YYNGEE. Deletions cut 1 base from V and 7 bases from J, with 8 bases between. In nucleotides, the CDR3 is TGTGCCAGCAGCGTACAAGGTAGCGGGGAGCTGTTTTTT. It codes for CASSVQGSGELFF.

The gene calls are TRBV18 and TRBJ2-7; 8 positions match TRBD2. Germline CDR1 reads KGHSH; CDR2 reads LQKENI. Unmatched junction bases numbered 8, after V lost 6 bases and J lost 4 bases. The CDR3 runs 14 residues. CDR3 nucleotides: TGTGCCAGCTCCCTAGGGCCTAGCGGGTACGAGCAGTACTTC. This encodes CASSLGPSGYEQYF.